Many counts were recorded for the clone carrying this T cell receptor beta chain. Its matching antigen is unknown. One entry per CDR3 protein, called by TCRdb with MiXCR from the 5' RACE reads. In the table there are 300,000 or so distinct CDR3 sequences, roughly 9% of which are singletons. This sample stems from a study of identical twins. General observations from the study: There was an excess of low generation probability in the out-of-frame alpha sequences that twins shared.

This CDR3 contains 15 residues. V was clipped by 0 bases and J by 0 bases, with 7 bases between them. The germline V gene has CDR1 LNHNV and CDR2 YYDKDF (reference sequence). These sequences were also reported in another study, on yellow fever vaccine responses in identical twins.

This TCR came from a woman aged 18-29 years in good health. The material sequenced was CD8+ T cells sorted from blood. V is TRBV15 and J is TRBJ2-3; D may be TRBD1 (5 bases). The CDR3: CATSRDQGSTDTQYF. Here the CDR3 DNA reads TGTGCCACCAGCAGAGATCAGGGTAGCACAGATACGCAGTATTTT.